Listed here are 21 T cell receptor beta chains from one sample, sequenced in a study of T-cell reconstitution after alpha-beta-depleted transplantation in children. TCRbeta library preparation incorporated unique molecular identifiers. TCRdb independently ran MiXCR on the PCR reads; one entry per CDR3 protein. The table has approximately 150,000 distinct CDR3 sequences, roughly 8.8% seen once; the top ten hold 15% to 20%. The sample in question was PBMCs, mostly from graft donor cells, obtained 180 days after TCRalphabeta/CD19-depleted stem cell transplant. These receptors were collected from a female patient aged 2-10 years who had a stem cell transplant for congenital amegakaryocytic thrombocytopenia, so the T cells may come from the graft donor.

The table lists this clonotype with many counts. This chain uses TRBV12-3 or TRBV12-4 with TRBJ2-6, with D possibly TRBD2 on 5 matching bases. V lost 1 base and J 0 bases, leaving 10 bases between the germline ends. This CDR3 region has 17 residues. Here the CDR3 reads CASSLGAGGSGANVLTF. CDR3 DNA: TGTGCCAGCAGTTTAGGGGCCGGAGGCTCTGGGGCCAACGTCCTGACTTTC.

In the case of this clonotype: A read error may be the cause here, since a much bigger clone is one base away. This chain connects TRBV20-1 to TRBJ1-5, with 7 bases that match TRBD1. CDR1 and CDR2 from the germline V gene are DFQATT and SNEGSKA (reference sequence). This CDR3 is 15 amino acids long. V lost 4 bases, J lost 3 bases, and 9 bases stayed unmatched. CDR3 sequence (DNA): TGCAGTGCTATCCGTGACAGGGTGCACAATCAGCCCCAGCATTTT. This gives the protein CSAIRDRVHNQPQHF.

This clonotype was recorded at least ten times. This chain joins TRBV13 and TRBJ2-1; 14 bases align to TRBD2. In germline, CDR1 is PRHDT, CDR2 FYEKMQ (reference sequence). Unmatched junction bases numbered 7, after V lost 5 bases and J lost 7 bases. The CDR3 is made up of 16 amino acids. The CDR3 nucleotides read TGTGCCAGCAGCGCCAGACTAGCGGGGGGGCCTAATGAGCAGTTCTTC. It encodes CASSARLAGGPNEQFF. Based on the CDR3 plus reference TRBV13 and TRBJ2-1, the full variable domain is AAGVIQSPRHLIKEKRETATLKCYPIPRHDTVYWYQQGPGQDPQFLISFYEKMQSDKGSIPDRFSAQQFSDYHSELNMSSLELGDSALYFCASSARLAGGPNEQFFGPGTRLTVL.

This clonotype occurred many times. The chain couples TRBV20-1 to TRBJ2-2, with D tentatively TRBD1 (6 bases). CDR1 and CDR2 from the germline V gene are DFQATT and SNEGSKA (reference sequence). V was cut by 6 bases and J by 2 bases, with 13 bases left in between. The CDR3 is 14 amino acids. The CDR3 DNA reads as TGCAGTGCCATCCCGGGACAAAACACCGGGGAGCTGTTTTTT. Its translation: CSAIPGQNTGELFF.

The table lists this clonotype with a few counts. The chain has TRBV20-1 and TRBJ2-6; D not certain. This CDR3 contains 14 residues. Looked up from germline, CDR1 is DFQATT and CDR2 is SNEGSKA (reference sequence). V was trimmed by 1 base and J by 0 bases, leaving 4 bases between them. CDR3: CSARVSSGANVLTF. CDR3 nucleotide sequence: TGCAGTGCTAGAGTTAGCTCTGGGGCCAACGTCCTGACTTTC.

This clonotype was observed many times. The chain joins TRBV28 to TRBJ1-4; no clear D gene. The CDR3 spans 14 residues. Trimming left V 4 bases short and J 0 bases short, with 6 bases between. Looked up from germline, CDR1 is MDHEN and CDR2 is SYDVKM. The CDR3 reads CASSYGATNEKLFF. In nucleotides, the CDR3 is TGTGCCAGCAGTTATGGAGCAACTAATGAAAAACTGTTTTTT.

This clonotype was counted between two and nine times. The CDR3 reads CASRFPGLMNTEAFF. For the CDR3, the DNA is TGTGCCAGCAGGTTCCCTGGCCTCATGAACACTGAAGCTTTCTTT. The chain carries TRBV6-2 or TRBV6-3 and TRBJ1-1; D is uncertain. Between the trimmed V and J ends, which lost 6 bases and 0 bases, there was a span of 14 bases. Germline V CDR1 and CDR2: MNHEY, SVGEGT. This CDR3 has 15 residues.

This clonotype was counted many times. The chain uses TRBV3-1 and TRBJ2-1, with D perhaps matching TRBD1 (5 bases). V was shortened by 6 bases and J by 8 bases, with 14 bases between the two germline ends. The CDR3 loop spans 13 amino acids. Germline V CDR1 and CDR2: LGHDT, YNNKEL (reference sequence). The CDR3 nucleotides read TGTGCCAGCAGGTGGGGCGTAGGGGATGAGCAGTTCTTC. Encoded protein: CASRWGVGDEQFF.

This clonotype was counted at least ten times. This chain links TRBV5-1 with TRBJ2-4; 8 bases align to TRBD2. Germline V CDR1 and CDR2: SGHRS, YFSETQ. V shed 2 bases and J 0 bases; nucleotides not matched to a gene: 10. The length of the CDR3 is 18 residues. The CDR3 bases are TGCGCCAGCAGCTTTGGACTAGCCTCACTTCTAGCCAAAAACATTCAGTACTTC. It is translated as CASSFGLASLLAKNIQYF.

For this clonotype: A much larger clone differs from this one at a single base, so this may be a read error. The rearrangement uses TRBV29-1 and TRBJ2-3; possibly TRBD2 for D (5 bases). There are 11 residues in the CDR3. CDR1 is SQVTM, CDR2 ANQGSEA, per germline. The CDR3 reads CGDGGTDTQYF. The CDR3 DNA reads as TGCGGTGACGGGGGCACAGATACGCAGTATTTT.

In its sample, this clonotype was seen a few times. J is TRBJ2-3 and V is TRBV5-6; D may be TRBD2 (6 bases). V lost 0 bases and J 2 bases, leaving 10 bases between the germline ends. Germline V gene lookup returns CDR1 SGHDT and CDR2 YYEEEE. The CDR3 extends over 15 amino acids. The CDR3 here is CASSLGGRSTDTQYF. CDR3 bases: TGTGCCAGCAGCTTGGGGGGGAGGTCCACAGATACGCAGTATTTT.

This clonotype has a count of ten or more. The V gene is TRBV29-1, the J gene TRBJ2-2, with TRBD1 matching 8 bases. The V and J ends lost 5 bases and 4 bases, in that order; junction bases with no gene match: 3. The germline V gene has CDR1 SQVTM and CDR2 ANQGSEA. The CDR3 sequence is 13 residues long. The CDR3 DNA sequence: TGCAGCGTTAGACAGGGGTTCACCGGGGAGCTGTTTTTT. This sequence encodes CSVRQGFTGELFF.

This clonotype was counted only a few times. Compared with germline, one end of the junction differs, possibly owing to a read error. Here the CDR3 reads CASSGPRTGNFQVETGAFF. Here the CDR3 DNA reads TGCGCCAGCAGCGGTCCGAGGACAGGGAACTTCCAGGTGGAGACTGGAGCTTTCTTT. The genes are TRBV5-1 and TRBJ1-1, with 8 bases matching TRBD1. Germline V gene data show CDR1 as SGHRS and CDR2 as YFSETQ. This CDR3 has 19 amino acids.

This clonotype appeared many times. The chain recombines TRBV10-3 with TRBJ1-2; D is uncertain. The CDR3 loop spans 11 amino acids. V lost 11 bases to trimming and J lost 6 bases, with 13 bases between them. The germline V gene has CDR1 ENHRY and CDR2 SYGVKD. The CDR3 loop reads CASRTNDGYTF. The CDR3 nucleotides read TGTGCCTCGAGGACCAATGATGGCTACACCTTC.

This clonotype was counted ten times or more. This chain links TRBV12-3 or TRBV12-4 with TRBJ2-4; D remains unclear. The V end lost 5 bases, the J end lost 0 bases, and 20 bases lay between the germline ends. This CDR3 is 18 amino acids long. CDR3 nucleotide sequence: TGTGCCAGCAGTCAAGGGTCAGCTAAGATAGTAGCCAAAAACATTCAGTACTTC. It is translated as CASSQGSAKIVAKNIQYF.

Points on this clonotype: This could be a read error, since a much larger clone is one nucleotide away. This chain uses TRBV12-3 or TRBV12-4 with TRBJ1-5; possibly TRBD1 for D (6 bases). The length of the CDR3 is 14 residues. V was shortened by 6 bases and J by 3 bases, with 12 bases between the two germline ends. Here the CDR3 reads CASSSGHVNQPQHF. CDR3 DNA sequence: TGTGCCAGCAGCTCGGGACATGTCAATCAGCCCCAGCATTTT.

This chain uses TRBV18 with TRBJ2-5; D remains unclear. From germline, CDR1 is KGHSH and CDR2 LQKENI. The V end lost 1 base, the J end lost 0 bases, and 6 bases lay between the germline ends. This CDR3 spans 14 amino acids. The CDR3 reads CASSPRADQETQYF. The DNA for the CDR3 is TGTGCCAGCTCACCACGGGCAGACCAAGAGACCCAGTACTTC.

This clonotype occurred once. The V and J genes are TRBV27 and TRBJ2-7; TRBD2 matches 8 bases. V shed 2 bases and J 2 bases; nucleotides not matched to a gene: 5. This CDR3 has 15 residues. The germline V gene has CDR1 MNHEY and CDR2 SMNVEV (reference sequence). CDR3 coding DNA: TGTGCCAGCAGTTTAGAGATGGGACTAGCCTACGAGCAGTACTTC. It is translated as CASSLEMGLAYEQYF.

The genes are TRBV28 and TRBJ2-2; TRBD2 matches 7 bases. CDR1 and CDR2 (germline): MDHEN, SYDVKM. The CDR3 runs to 13 residues. The chain's CDR3 is CVSSRGDTGELFF. The CDR3 nucleotides read TGTGTCTCTTCCCGGGGGGACACCGGGGAGCTGTTTTTT.

The chain links TRBV20-1 to TRBJ2-7, with TRBD1 as a possible D gene (6 bases). V lost 6 bases to trimming and J lost 6 bases, with 9 bases between them. The CDR3 consists of 10 residues. The germline V gene has CDR1 DFQATT and CDR2 SNEGSKA (reference sequence). The CDR3 loop reads CSAGGAEQYF. The DNA for the CDR3 is TGCAGTGCAGGGGGAGCCGAGCAGTACTTC.

This clonotype was detected ten times or more. In DNA form, the CDR3 reads TGTGCCATCAACATAGCAGGGGGAGATTCACCCCTCCACTTT. As protein: CAINIAGGDSPLHF. The genes are TRBV10-3 and TRBJ1-6, with 7 bases lining up with TRBD1. CDR1 ENHRY and CDR2 SYGVKD come from the germline V gene. The junction had 8 bases not matched to a gene; V was cut back by 7 bases and J by 8 bases. This CDR3 comprises 14 residues.